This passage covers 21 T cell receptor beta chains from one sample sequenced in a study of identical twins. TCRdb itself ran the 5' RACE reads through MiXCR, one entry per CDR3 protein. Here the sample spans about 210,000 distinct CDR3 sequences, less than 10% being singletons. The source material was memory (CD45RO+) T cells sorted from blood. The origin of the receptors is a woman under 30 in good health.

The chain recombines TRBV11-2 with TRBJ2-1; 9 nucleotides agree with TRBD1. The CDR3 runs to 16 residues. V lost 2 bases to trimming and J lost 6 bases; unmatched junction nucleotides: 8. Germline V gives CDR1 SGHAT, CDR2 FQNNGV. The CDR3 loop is CASSLSADRGSNEQFF. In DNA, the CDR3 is TGTGCCAGCAGCTTATCGGCGGACAGGGGAAGCAATGAGCAGTTCTTC.

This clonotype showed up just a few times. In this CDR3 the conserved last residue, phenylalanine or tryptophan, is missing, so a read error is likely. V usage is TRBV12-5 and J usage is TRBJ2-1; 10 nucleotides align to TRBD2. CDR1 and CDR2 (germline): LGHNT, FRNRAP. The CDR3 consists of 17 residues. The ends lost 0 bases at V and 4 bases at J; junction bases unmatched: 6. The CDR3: CASGLVILAGNYNEQFS. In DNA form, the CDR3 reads TGTGCTAGTGGTTTGGTAATACTAGCGGGGAATTACAATGAGCAGTTCTCC.

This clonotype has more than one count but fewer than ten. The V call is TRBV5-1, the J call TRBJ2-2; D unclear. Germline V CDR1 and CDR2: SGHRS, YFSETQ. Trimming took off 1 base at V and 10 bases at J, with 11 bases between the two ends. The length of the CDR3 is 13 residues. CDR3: CASSLNSEMELFF. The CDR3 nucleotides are TGCGCCAGCAGCTTGAACTCAGAGATGGAGCTGTTTTTT.

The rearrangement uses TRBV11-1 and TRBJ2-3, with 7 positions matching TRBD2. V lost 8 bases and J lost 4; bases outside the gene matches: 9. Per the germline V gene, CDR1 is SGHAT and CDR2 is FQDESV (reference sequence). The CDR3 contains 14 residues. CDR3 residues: CASGLGLDPDTQYF. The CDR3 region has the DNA TGTGCCAGCGGCCTTGGACTAGATCCAGATACGCAGTATTTT. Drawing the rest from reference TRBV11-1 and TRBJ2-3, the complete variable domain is EAEVAQSPRYKITEKSQAVAFWCDPISGHATLYWYRQILGQGPELLVQFQDESVVDDSQLPKDRFSAERLKGVDSTLKIQPAELGDSAMYLCASGLGLDPDTQYFGPGTRLTVL.

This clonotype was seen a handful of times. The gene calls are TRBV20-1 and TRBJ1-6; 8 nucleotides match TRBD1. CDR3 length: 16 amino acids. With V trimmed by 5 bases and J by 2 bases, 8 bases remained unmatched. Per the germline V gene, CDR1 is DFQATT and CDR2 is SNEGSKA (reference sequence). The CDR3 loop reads CSARTQGATYNSPLHF. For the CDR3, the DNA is TGCAGTGCTCGAACCCAGGGGGCCACCTATAATTCACCCCTCCACTTT.

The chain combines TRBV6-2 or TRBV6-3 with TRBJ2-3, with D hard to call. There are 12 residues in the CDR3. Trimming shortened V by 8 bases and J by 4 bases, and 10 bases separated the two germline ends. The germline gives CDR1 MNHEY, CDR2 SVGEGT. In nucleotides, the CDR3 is TGTGCCAGCGGTGCGGTCCCAGATACGCAGTATTTT. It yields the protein CASGAVPDTQYF.

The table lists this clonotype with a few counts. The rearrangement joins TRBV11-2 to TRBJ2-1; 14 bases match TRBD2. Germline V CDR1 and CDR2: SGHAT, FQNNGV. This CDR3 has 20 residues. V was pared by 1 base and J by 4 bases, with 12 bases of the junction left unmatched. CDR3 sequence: CASSLVGLAGVRESYNEQFF. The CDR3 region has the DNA TGTGCCAGCAGCTTAGTGGGACTAGCGGGAGTCCGAGAGTCATACAATGAGCAGTTCTTC. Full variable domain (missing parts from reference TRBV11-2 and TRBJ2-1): EAGVAQSPRYKIIEKRQSVAFWCNPISGHATLYWYQQILGQGPKLLIQFQNNGVVDDSQLPKDRFSAERLKGVDSTLKIQPAKLEDSAVYLCASSLVGLAGVRESYNEQFFGPGTRLTVL.

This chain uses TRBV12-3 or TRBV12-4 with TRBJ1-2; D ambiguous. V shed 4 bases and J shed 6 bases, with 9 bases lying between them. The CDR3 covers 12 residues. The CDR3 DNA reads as TGTGCCAGCAGTTCGAGGTTCGATGGCTACACCTTC. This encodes CASSSRFDGYTF.

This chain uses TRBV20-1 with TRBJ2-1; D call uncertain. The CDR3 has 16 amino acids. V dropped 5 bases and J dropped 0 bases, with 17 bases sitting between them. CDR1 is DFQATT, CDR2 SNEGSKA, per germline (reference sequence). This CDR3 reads CSASNTFSNSYNEQFF. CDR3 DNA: TGCAGTGCTTCGAACACCTTCTCGAACTCCTACAATGAGCAGTTCTTC.

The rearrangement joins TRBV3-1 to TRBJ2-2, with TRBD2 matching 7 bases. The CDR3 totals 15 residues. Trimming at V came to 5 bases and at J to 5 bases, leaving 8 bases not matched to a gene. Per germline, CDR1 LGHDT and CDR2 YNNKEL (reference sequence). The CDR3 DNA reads TGTGCCAGCAGCTTAGGGGCTAGCGGTACCGGGGAGCTGTTTTTT. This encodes CASSLGASGTGELFF. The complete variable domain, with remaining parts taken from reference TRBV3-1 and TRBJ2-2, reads DTAVSQTPKYLVTQMGNDKSIKCEQNLGHDTMYWYKQDSKKFLKIMFSYNNKELIINETVPNRFSPKSPDKAHLNLHINSLELGDSAVYFCASSLGASGTGELFFGEGSRLTVL.

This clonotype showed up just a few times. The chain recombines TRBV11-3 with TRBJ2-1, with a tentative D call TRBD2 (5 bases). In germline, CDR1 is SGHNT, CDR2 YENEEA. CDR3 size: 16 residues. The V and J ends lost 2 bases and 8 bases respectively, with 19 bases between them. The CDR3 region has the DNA TGTGCCAGCAGCTTACGCTCCGGCGGCCATAGCGATGAGCAGTTCTTC. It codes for CASSLRSGGHSDEQFF. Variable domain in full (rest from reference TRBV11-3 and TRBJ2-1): EAGVVQSPRYKIIEKKQPVAFWCNPISGHNTLYWYLQNLGQGPELLIRYENEEAVDDSQLPKDRFSAERLKGVDSTLKIQPAELGDSAVYLCASSLRSGGHSDEQFFGPGTRLTVL.

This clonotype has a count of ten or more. This CDR3 is CATSGPPGETQYF. CDR3 in DNA: TGTGCCACCAGTGGCCCCCCCGGCGAGACCCAGTACTTC. This chain joins TRBV24-1 and TRBJ2-5; D gene uncertain. Per germline, CDR1 KGHDR and CDR2 SFDVKD. The V gene lost 5 bases and the J gene lost 5 bases, with 11 bases spanning the gap. This CDR3 spans 13 amino acids.

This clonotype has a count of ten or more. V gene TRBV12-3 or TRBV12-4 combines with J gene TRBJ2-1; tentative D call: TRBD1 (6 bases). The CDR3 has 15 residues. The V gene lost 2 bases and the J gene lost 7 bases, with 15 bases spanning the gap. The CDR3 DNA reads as TGTGCCAGCAGTTTAAAAGGGGGAGTGGCAAATGAGCAGTTCTTC. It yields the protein CASSLKGGVANEQFF.

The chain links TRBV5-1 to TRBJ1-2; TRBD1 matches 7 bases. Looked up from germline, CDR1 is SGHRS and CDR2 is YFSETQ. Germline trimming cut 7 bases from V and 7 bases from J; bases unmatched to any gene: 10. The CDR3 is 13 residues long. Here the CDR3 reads CASRPPGGGGYTF. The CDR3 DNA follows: TGCGCCAGCCGGCCCCCAGGGGGGGGTGGCTACACCTTC.

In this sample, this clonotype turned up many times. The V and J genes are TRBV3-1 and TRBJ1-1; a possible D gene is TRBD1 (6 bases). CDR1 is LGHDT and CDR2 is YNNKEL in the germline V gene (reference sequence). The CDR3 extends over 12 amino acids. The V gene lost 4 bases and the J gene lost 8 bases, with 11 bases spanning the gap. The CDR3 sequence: CASSPSGAEAFF. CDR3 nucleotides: TGTGCCAGCAGCCCGTCGGGGGCAGAAGCTTTCTTT. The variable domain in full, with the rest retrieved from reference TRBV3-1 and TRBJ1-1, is DTAVSQTPKYLVTQMGNDKSIKCEQNLGHDTMYWYKQDSKKFLKIMFSYNNKELIINETVPNRFSPKSPDKAHLNLHINSLELGDSAVYFCASSPSGAEAFFGQGTRLTVV.

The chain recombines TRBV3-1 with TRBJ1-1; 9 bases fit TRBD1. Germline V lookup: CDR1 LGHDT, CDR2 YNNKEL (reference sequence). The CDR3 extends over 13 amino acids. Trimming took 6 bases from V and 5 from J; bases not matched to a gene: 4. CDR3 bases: TGTGCCAGCAGGAGACAGGGGGAGACTGAAGCTTTCTTT. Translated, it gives CASRRQGETEAFF.

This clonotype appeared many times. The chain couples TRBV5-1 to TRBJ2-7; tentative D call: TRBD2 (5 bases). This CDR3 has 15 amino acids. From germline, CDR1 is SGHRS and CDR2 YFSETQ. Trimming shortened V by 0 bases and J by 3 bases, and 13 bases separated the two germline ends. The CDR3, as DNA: TGCGCCAGCAGCTTGGAAGTTAGCGATTACTACGAGCAGTACTTC. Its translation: CASSLEVSDYYEQYF.

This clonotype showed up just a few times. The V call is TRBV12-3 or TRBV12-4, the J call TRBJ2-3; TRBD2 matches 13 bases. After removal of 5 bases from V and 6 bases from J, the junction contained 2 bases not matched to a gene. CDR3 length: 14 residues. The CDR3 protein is CASSTSGGADTQYF. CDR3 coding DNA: TGTGCCAGCAGTACTAGCGGGGGGGCCGATACGCAGTATTTT.

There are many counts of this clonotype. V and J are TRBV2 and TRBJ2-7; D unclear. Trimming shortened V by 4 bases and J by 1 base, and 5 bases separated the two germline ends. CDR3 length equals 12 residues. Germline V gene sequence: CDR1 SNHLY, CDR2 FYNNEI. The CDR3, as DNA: TGTGCCAGCAGTGCCGGGTCCTACGAGCAGTACTTC. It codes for CASSAGSYEQYF.

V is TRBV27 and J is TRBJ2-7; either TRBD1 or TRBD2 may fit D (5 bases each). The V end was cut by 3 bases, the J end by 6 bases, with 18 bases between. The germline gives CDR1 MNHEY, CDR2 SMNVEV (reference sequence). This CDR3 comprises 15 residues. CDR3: CASSFWGKVRGEQYF. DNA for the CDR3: TGTGCCAGCAGTTTCTGGGGGAAGGTTCGGGGCGAGCAGTACTTC.

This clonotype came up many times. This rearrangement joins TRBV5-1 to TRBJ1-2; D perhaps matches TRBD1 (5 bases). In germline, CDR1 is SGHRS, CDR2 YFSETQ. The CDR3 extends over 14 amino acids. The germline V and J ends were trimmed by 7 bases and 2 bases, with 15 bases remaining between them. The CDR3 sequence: CASSAGGRNYGYTF. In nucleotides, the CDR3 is TGCGCCAGCTCAGCCGGGGGGAGAAACTATGGCTACACCTTC.